A selection of T cell receptor beta chains follows, all from one sample in a study of identical twins. A single record per CDR3 protein comes from TCRdb applying MiXCR to the 5' RACE reads. The sample lists about 300,000 distinct CDR3 sequences; around an eighth were seen once. These data also formed part of another study, on yellow fever vaccine responses in identical twins.

The sequencing sample was made of CD8+ T cells sorted from blood. Every receptor here comes from a woman under 30 in good health. Each CDR3 is given with its conserved first and last residue.

CDR3: CASSELADSTGELFF
J: TRBJ2-2
V: TRBV6-1

CDR3: CASSPRLAGTTDTQYF
J: TRBJ2-3
V: TRBV9

CDR3: CASRRTSGQGEQFF
J: TRBJ2-1
V: TRBV6-1

CDR3: CSVETPAEPYEQYF
J: TRBJ2-7
V: TRBV29-1

CDR3: CASSQGLAALREQFF
J: TRBJ2-1
V: TRBV4-1

CDR3: CASESRTATEAFF
J: TRBJ1-1
V: TRBV3-1

CDR3: CASSILGSTDTQYF
J: TRBJ2-3
V: TRBV19

CDR3: CAISPTSGKVDTQYF
J: TRBJ2-3
V: TRBV10-3

CDR3: CASSVAERNTGELFF
J: TRBJ2-2
V: TRBV9

CDR3: CASSYDSAYLNIQYF
J: TRBJ2-4
V: TRBV28

CDR3: CASSQEGGGRWGSTGELFF
J: TRBJ2-2
V: TRBV3-1

CDR3: CASSSRRSGYTF
J: TRBJ1-2
V: TRBV27

CDR3: CAISDLGTSGSSYNEQFF
J: TRBJ2-1
V: TRBV10-3

CDR3: CATSDWGGPDTQYF
J: TRBJ2-3
V: TRBV24-1

CDR3: CASSLEREGPKYNEQFF
J: TRBJ2-1
V: TRBV12-3/TRBV12-4

CDR3: CATSRDGGGNTGELFF
J: TRBJ2-2
V: TRBV15

CDR3: CASSFSAGGTEAFF
J: TRBJ1-1
V: TRBV12-3/TRBV12-4

CDR3: CASSVAGNEQFF
J: TRBJ2-1
V: TRBV9

CDR3: CASSPEVGGTSYNEQFF
J: TRBJ2-1
V: TRBV7-8

CDR3: CSARKRRGEQFF
J: TRBJ2-1
V: TRBV20-1

CDR3: CSAKYRETDTQYF
J: TRBJ2-3
V: TRBV20-1

CDR3: CASKGQANNSPLHF
J: TRBJ1-6
V: TRBV5-1

CDR3: CASRGQGMLDGYTF
J: TRBJ1-2
V: TRBV12-3/TRBV12-4

CDR3: CASSSRDSVEETQYF
J: TRBJ2-5
V: TRBV4-1

CDR3: CSALVTGGDTGELFF
J: TRBJ2-2
V: TRBV20-1

CDR3: CATSRDPGHQYEQYF
J: TRBJ2-7
V: TRBV15

CDR3: CASSQDRQATAF
J: TRBJ1-2
V: TRBV3-1

CDR3: CASSLKGRDPFSSYNEQFF
J: TRBJ2-1
V: TRBV11-2

CDR3: CASSLGGGVDQPQHF
J: TRBJ1-5
V: TRBV5-6

CDR3: CASSLTGGSNTGELFF
J: TRBJ2-2
V: TRBV7-7

CDR3: CASSVDVLAGGTTDTQYF
J: TRBJ2-3
V: TRBV9